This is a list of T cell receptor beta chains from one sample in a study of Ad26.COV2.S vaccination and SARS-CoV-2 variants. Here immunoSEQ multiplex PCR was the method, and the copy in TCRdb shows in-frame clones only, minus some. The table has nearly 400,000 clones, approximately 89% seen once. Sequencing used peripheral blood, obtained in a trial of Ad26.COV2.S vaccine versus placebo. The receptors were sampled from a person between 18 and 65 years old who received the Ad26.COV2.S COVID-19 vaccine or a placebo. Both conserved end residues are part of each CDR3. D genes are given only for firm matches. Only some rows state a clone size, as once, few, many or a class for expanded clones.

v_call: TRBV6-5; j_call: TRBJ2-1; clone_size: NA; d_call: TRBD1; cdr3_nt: TGTGCCAGCAGTAGACAGGGTATCCATGAGCAGTTCTTC; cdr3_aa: CASSRQGIHEQFF
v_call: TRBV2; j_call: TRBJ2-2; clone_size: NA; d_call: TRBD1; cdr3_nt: TGTGCCAGCAGCGGGACAGGGGCCACCGGGGAGCTGTTTTTT; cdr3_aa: CASSGTGATGELFF
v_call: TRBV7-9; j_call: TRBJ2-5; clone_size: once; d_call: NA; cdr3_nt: TGTGCCAGCACGGCACGAGGGACGCGGCGAGAGACCCAGTACTTC; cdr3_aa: CASTARGTRRETQYF
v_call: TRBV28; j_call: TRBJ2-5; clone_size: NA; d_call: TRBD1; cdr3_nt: TGTGCCAGCAGTTTTTCCCAGGGGGTACAAGAGACCCAGTACTTC; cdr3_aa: CASSFSQGVQETQYF
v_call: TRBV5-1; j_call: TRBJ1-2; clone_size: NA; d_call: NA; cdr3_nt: TGCGCCAGCAGCATTGAAGGCCCAAGAGGCTATGGCTACACCTTC; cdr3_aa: CASSIEGPRGYGYTF
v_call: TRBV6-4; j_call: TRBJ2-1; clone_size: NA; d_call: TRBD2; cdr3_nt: TGTGCCAGCAGTGGGGGTAGCGGGAAGGTGTTCTTC; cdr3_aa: CASSGGSGKVFF
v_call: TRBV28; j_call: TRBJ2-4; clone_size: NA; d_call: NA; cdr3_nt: TGTGCCAGCAGTTCGTCGGGGCGCTCTCTAGCCAAAAACATTCAGTACTTC; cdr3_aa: CASSSSGRSLAKNIQYF
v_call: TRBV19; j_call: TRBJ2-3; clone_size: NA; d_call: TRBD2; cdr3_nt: TGTGCCAGTAGGAGACTAGCGGGGTCAGATACGCAGTATTTT; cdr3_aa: CASRRLAGSDTQYF
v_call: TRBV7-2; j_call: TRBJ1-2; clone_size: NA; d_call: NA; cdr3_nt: TGTGCCAGCAGCTCGGGCCCCGCGAGGGGCTACACCTTC; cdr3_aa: CASSSGPARGYTF
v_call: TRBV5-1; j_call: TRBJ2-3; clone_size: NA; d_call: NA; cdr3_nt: TGCGCCAGCGGACAAAGAGTCACAGATACGCAGTATTTT; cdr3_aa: CASGQRVTDTQYF
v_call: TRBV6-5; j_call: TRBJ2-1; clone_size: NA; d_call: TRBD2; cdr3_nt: TGTGCCAGCAGTTGGGGTAGCGGGAGGACCTACAATGAGCAGTTCTTC; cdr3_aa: CASSWGSGRTYNEQFF
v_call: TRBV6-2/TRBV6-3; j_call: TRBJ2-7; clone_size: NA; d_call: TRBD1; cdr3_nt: TGTGCCAGCAGACCTGGACAGGGAAAATCCTACGAGCAGTACTTC; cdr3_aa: CASRPGQGKSYEQYF
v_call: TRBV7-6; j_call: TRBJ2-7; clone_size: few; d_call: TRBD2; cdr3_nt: TGTGCCAGCAGCTCACCTAGACGCGGGAGGTTGGTAGGGAGCTCCTACGAGCAGTACTTC; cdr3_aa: CASSSPRRGRLVGSSYEQYF
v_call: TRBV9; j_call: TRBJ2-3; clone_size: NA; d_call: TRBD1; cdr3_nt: TGTGCCAGCAGCACACCCGGGACAGGGGCCGATACGCAGTATTTT; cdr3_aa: CASSTPGTGADTQYF
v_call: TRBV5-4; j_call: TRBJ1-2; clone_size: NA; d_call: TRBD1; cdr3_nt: TGTGCCAGCAGCCACAGGGGCGATTATGGCTACACCTTC; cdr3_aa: CASSHRGDYGYTF
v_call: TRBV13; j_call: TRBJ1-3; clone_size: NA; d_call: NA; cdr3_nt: TGTGCCAGCAGCACCAGGTCGTCGGACACCATATATTTT; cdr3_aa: CASSTRSSDTIYF
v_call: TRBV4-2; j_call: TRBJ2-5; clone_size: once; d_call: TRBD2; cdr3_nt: TGTGCCAGCAGCCAAGAAGTTAGCGGGAGCCACGAGACCCAGTACTTC; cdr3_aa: CASSQEVSGSHETQYF
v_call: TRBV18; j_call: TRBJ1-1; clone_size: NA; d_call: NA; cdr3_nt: TGTGCCAGCTCACGGGGGGGAAACACTGAAGCTTTCTTT; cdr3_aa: CASSRGGNTEAFF
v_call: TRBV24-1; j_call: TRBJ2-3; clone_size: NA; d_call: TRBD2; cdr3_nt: TGTGCCACCAGGGGGACTAGCGGGAGTTGGACAGATACGCAGTATTTT; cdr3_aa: CATRGTSGSWTDTQYF
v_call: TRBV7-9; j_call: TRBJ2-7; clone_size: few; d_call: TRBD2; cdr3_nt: TGTGCCAGCAGCTTGGGACTAGCGGGAGAGTCCGAGCAGTACTTC; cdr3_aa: CASSLGLAGESEQYF
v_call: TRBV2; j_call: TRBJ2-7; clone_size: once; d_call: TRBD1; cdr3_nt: TGTGCCAGCAGTGAAATGACAGGGTTGATCGAGCAGTACTTC; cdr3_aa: CASSEMTGLIEQYF
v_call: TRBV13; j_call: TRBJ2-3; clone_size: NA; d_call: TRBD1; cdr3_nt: TGTGCCAGCAGCCGCCCGGGACAGGGGTCAGATACGCAGTATTTT; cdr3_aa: CASSRPGQGSDTQYF
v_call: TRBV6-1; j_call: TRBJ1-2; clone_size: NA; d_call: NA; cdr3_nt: TGTGCCAGCAGTGAGGGCCGGGGGGATAACTATGGCTACACCTTC; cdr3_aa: CASSEGRGDNYGYTF
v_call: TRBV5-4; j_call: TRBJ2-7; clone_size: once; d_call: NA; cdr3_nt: TGTGCCAGCAGCCGGACAACCTACGAGCAGTACTTC; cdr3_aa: CASSRTTYEQYF
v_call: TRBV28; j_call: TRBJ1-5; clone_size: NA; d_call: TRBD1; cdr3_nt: TGTGCCAGCAGTTGGGACAGGGTTCAGCCCCAGCATTTT; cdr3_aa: CASSWDRVQPQHF
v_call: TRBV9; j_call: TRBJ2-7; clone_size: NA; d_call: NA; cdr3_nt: TGTGCCAGCAGCGTAGGGCCCTTCGAAGTCGGCGAGCAGTACTTC; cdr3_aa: CASSVGPFEVGEQYF
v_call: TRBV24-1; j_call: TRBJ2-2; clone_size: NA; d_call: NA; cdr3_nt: TGTGCCACCAGTTCGGAACAGGTTACCGGGGAGCTGTTTTTT; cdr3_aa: CATSSEQVTGELFF
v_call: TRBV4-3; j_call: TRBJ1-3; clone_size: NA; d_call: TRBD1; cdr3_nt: TGCGCCAGCAGCCAACATCACAGGGGCAGCTCTGGAAACACCATATATTTT; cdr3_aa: CASSQHHRGSSGNTIYF
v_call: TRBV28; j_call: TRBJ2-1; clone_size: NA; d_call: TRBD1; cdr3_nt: TGTGCCAGCAGTAAATGGACAGGCAATGAGCAGTTCTTC; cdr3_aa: CASSKWTGNEQFF
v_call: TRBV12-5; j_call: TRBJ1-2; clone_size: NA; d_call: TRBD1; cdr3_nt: TGTGCTAGTGGTTTGGAAACTGGGCAGGGGGCGTCGGCAGGCTACACCTTC; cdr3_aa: CASGLETGQGASAGYTF
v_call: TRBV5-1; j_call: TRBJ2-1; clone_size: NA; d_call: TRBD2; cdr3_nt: TGCGCCAGCAGATTAGCGGGAGGGGGCTACAATGAGCAGTTCTTC; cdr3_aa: CASRLAGGGYNEQFF
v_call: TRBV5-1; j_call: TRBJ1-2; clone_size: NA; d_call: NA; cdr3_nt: TGCGCCAGCAGCCGGGAGGGCTATGGCTACACCTTC; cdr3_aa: CASSREGYGYTF
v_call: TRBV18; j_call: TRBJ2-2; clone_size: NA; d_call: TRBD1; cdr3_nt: TGTGCCAGCTCACCTTTCCGGGACAGGGGGCGTTCCGGGGAGCTGTTTTTT; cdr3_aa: CASSPFRDRGRSGELFF
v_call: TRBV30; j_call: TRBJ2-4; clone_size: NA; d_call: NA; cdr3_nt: TGTGCCTGGAGTGTAGGGGGGATAGGCAAAAACATTCAGTACTTC; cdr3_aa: CAWSVGGIGKNIQYF
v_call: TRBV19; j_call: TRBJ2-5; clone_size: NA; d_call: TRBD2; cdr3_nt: TGTGCCAGTAGGACGGGGAGGGCGCAGTACTTC; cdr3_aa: CASRTGRAQYF
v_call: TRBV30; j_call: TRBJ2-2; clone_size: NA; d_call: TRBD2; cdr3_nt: TGTGCCTGGGCCCGGACTAGCCGCACCGGGGAGCTGTTTTTT; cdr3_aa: CAWARTSRTGELFF
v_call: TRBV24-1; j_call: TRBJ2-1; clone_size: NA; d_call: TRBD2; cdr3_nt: TGTGCCACCAGTGACACTAGCGGGAGTGACTCCTACAATGAGCAGTTCTTC; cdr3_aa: CATSDTSGSDSYNEQFF
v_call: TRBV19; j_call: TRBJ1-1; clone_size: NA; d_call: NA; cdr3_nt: TGTGCCAGTAGTAGGTTGGGGGGGAACACTGAAGCTTTCTTT; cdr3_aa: CASSRLGGNTEAFF
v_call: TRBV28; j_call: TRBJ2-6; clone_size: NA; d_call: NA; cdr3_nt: TGTGCCAGCAACCATTTAGGGCTCGATTCTGGGGCCAACGTCCTGACTTTC; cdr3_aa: CASNHLGLDSGANVLTF
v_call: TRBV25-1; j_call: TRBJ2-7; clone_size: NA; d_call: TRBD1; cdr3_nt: TGTGCCAGCAGTGCCCCTGACAGGGTGTACGAGCAGTACTTC; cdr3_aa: CASSAPDRVYEQYF
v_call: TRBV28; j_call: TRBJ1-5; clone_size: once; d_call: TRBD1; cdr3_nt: TGTGCCAGCAGTTTACCGGACAGGGACGATCAGCCCCAGCATTTT; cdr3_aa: CASSLPDRDDQPQHF
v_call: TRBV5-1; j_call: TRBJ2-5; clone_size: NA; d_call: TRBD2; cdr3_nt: TGCGCCAGCAGCTTACCGGGACTAGCGGCTCAAGAGACCCAGTACTTC; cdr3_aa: CASSLPGLAAQETQYF
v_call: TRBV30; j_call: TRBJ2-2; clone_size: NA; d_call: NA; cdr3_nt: TGTGCCTGGAGTGTAGGCCAGATCGCGAACACCGGGGAGCTGTTTTTT; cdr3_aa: CAWSVGQIANTGELFF
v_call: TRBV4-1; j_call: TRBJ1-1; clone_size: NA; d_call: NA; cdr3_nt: TGCGCCAGCAGCCTCCCCCAAGGGGACATGAACACTGAAGCTTTCTTT; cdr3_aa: CASSLPQGDMNTEAFF
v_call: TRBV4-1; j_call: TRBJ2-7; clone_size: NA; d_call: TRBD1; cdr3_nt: TGCGCCAGCAGCCTAACCCTGGGGACAGTCTCCTACGAGCAGTACTTC; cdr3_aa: CASSLTLGTVSYEQYF